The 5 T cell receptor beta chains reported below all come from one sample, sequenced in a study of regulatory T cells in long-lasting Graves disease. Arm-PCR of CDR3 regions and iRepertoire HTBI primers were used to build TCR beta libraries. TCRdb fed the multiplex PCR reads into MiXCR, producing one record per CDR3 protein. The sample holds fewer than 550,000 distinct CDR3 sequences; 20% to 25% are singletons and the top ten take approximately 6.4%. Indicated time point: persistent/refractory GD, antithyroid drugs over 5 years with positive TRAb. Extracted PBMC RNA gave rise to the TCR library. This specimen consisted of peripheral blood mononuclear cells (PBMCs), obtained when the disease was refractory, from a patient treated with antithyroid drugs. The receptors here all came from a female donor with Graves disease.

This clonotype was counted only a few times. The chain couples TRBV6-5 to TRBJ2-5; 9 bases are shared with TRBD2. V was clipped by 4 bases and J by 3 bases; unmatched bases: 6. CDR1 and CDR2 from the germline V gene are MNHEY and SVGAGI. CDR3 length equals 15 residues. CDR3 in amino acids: CASSSLAGGEETQYF. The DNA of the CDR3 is TGTGCCAGCAGTTCCCTGGCGGGGGGGGAAGAGACCCAGTACTTC.

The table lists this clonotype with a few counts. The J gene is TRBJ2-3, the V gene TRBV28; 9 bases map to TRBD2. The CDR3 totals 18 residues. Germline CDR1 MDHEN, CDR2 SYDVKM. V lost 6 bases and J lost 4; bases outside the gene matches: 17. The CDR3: CASSSVRAGGRNADTQYF. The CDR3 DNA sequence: TGTGCCAGCAGCTCGGTCCGGGCGGGAGGGCGGAATGCAGATACGCAGTATTTT.

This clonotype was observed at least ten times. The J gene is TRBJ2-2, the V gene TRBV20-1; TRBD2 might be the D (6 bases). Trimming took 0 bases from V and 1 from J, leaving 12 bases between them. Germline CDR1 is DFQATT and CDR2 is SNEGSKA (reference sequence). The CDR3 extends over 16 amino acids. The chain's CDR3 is CSARDLWRENTGELFF. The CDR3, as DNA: TGCAGTGCTAGAGATCTGTGGAGGGAGAACACCGGGGAGCTGTTTTTT.

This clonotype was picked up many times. The CDR3 DNA sequence: TGTGCCAGCAGTCCGAGGACAGGGGGCGACTATAACTATGGCTACACCTTC. This sequence encodes CASSPRTGGDYNYGYTF. The chain couples TRBV28 to TRBJ1-2, with 11 positions matching TRBD1. The germline gives CDR1 MDHEN, CDR2 SYDVKM. The V and J ends lost 5 bases and 1 base, in that order; junction bases with no gene match: 9. This CDR3 has 17 residues.

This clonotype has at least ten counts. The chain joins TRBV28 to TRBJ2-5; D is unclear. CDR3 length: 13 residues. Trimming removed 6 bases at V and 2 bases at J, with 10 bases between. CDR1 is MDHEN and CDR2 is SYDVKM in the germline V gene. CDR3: CASRETRQETQYF. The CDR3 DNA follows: TGTGCCAGCAGAGAAACCCGTCAAGAGACCCAGTACTTC.